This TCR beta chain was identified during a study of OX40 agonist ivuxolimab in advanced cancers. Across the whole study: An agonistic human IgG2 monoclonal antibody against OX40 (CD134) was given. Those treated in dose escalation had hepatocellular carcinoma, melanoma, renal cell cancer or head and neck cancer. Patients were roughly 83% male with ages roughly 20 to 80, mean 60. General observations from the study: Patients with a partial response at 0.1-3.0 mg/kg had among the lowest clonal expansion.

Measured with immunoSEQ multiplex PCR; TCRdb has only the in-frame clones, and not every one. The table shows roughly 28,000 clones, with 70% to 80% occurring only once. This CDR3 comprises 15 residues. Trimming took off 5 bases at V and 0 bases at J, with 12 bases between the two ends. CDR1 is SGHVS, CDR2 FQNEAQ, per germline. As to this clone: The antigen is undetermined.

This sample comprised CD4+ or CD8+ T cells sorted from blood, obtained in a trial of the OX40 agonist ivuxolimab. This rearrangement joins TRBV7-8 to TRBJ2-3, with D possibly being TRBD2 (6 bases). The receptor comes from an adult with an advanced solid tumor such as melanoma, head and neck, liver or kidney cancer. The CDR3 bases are TGTGCCAGCAGCCGACTAGACCCTAGCACAGATACGCAGTATTTT. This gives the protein CASSRLDPSTDTQYF.